These T cell receptor beta chains were read from a single sample in a study of shared T cell receptors in the human thymus. TCRdb's table, derived via immunoSEQ multiplex PCR, lists solely in-frame clones and lacks some. The table has roughly 560,000 clones, 70% to 80% seen once. These records were also assigned to another study, of human thymus T cells.

Sequencing input: thymocytes. The receptors originated from a boy younger than two with a congenital heart defect. The CDR3 runs from the conserved cysteine through the conserved F or W. The order of the fields is V gene, clone size, D gene, J gene, CDR3 DNA, CDR3 protein. D genes are given only for firm matches. Clone size is stated in some rows and not others, as once, few, many or a class when expanded.

V gene: TRBV30; clone size: -; D gene: -; J gene: TRBJ1-5; CDR3 DNA: TGTGCCTGGAGTGTTGCTGGGCCGGATCCAAAAAATCAGCCCCAGCATTTT; CDR3 protein: CAWSVAGPDPKNQPQHF
V gene: TRBV5-5; clone size: -; D gene: TRBD1; J gene: TRBJ2-7; CDR3 DNA: TGTGCCAGCAGCGAAACCGGGACAGGCGACTACGAGCAGTACTTC; CDR3 protein: CASSETGTGDYEQYF
V gene: TRBV27; clone size: -; D gene: TRBD1; J gene: TRBJ2-3; CDR3 DNA: TGTGCCAGCAGTCCGGGACAGGATAAGGAACCAGATACGCAGTATTTT; CDR3 protein: CASSPGQDKEPDTQYF
V gene: TRBV6-5; clone size: -; D gene: -; J gene: TRBJ2-7; CDR3 DNA: TGTGCCAGCAGTTACCGAGATCATTCACCCCCCTACGAGCAGTACTTC; CDR3 protein: CASSYRDHSPPYEQYF
V gene: TRBV5-6; clone size: -; D gene: -; J gene: TRBJ2-7; CDR3 DNA: TGTGCCAGCAGCTGCCTAGCCCCTTGCGAGCAGTACTTC; CDR3 protein: CASSCLAPCEQYF
V gene: TRBV7-9; clone size: -; D gene: -; J gene: TRBJ2-7; CDR3 DNA: TGTGCCAGCAGTTCCCTAGGTTCCTACGAGCAGTACTTC; CDR3 protein: CASSSLGSYEQYF
V gene: TRBV4-1; clone size: -; D gene: -; J gene: TRBJ2-7; CDR3 DNA: TGCGCCAGCAGCCAAGATGAGGAGGCAGGACTTCTCTCCTACGAGCAGTACTTC; CDR3 protein: CASSQDEEAGLLSYEQYF
V gene: TRBV15; clone size: -; D gene: TRBD1; J gene: TRBJ2-2; CDR3 DNA: TGTGCCACCTGGGGGCGCGGACAGGGCCTTCGAACCGGGGAGCTGTTTTTT; CDR3 protein: CATWGRGQGLRTGELFF
V gene: TRBV6-6; clone size: -; D gene: TRBD1; J gene: TRBJ2-5; CDR3 DNA: TGTGCCAGCAGTAGGGGACAGGGAGGAGAGACCCAGTACTTC; CDR3 protein: CASSRGQGGETQYF
V gene: TRBV20-1; clone size: -; D gene: -; J gene: TRBJ2-5; CDR3 DNA: TGCAGTGTTCGCGGGGAGACCCAGTACTTC; CDR3 protein: CSVRGETQYF
V gene: TRBV10-3; clone size: -; D gene: TRBD2; J gene: TRBJ2-7; CDR3 DNA: TGTGCCATCGGGAGGGGGGCACCTTTACTAGCGGGTTCCTACGAGCAGTACTTC; CDR3 protein: CAIGRGAPLLAGSYEQYF
V gene: TRBV27; clone size: -; D gene: TRBD1; J gene: TRBJ1-1; CDR3 DNA: TGTGCCAGCAGTACAACCGGACAGGTGAACACTGAAGCTTTCTTT; CDR3 protein: CASSTTGQVNTEAFF
V gene: TRBV19; clone size: few; D gene: TRBD1; J gene: TRBJ1-2; CDR3 DNA: TGTGCCAGTAGTATCAGGGGGCTTACCTATGGCTACACCTTC; CDR3 protein: CASSIRGLTYGYTF
V gene: TRBV5-6; clone size: -; D gene: TRBD1; J gene: TRBJ1-2; CDR3 DNA: TGTGCCAGCAGCGAGTCGGACAGGGGAAACTATGGCTACACCTTC; CDR3 protein: CASSESDRGNYGYTF
V gene: TRBV19; clone size: once; D gene: -; J gene: TRBJ2-1; CDR3 DNA: TGTGCCAGTAAGGACTGTAGCTCCTACAATGAGCAGTTCTTC; CDR3 protein: CASKDCSSYNEQFF
V gene: TRBV19; clone size: -; D gene: -; J gene: TRBJ1-4; CDR3 DNA: TGTGCCAGTAGTGTAGGGATGAGGAAGGAAAAACTGTTTTTT; CDR3 protein: CASSVGMRKEKLFF
V gene: TRBV7-2; clone size: once; D gene: TRBD1; J gene: TRBJ1-1; CDR3 DNA: TGTGCCAGCAGCTTAGCGGGACAGCAAGCTTTCTTT; CDR3 protein: CASSLAGQQAFF
V gene: TRBV6-6; clone size: once; D gene: TRBD2; J gene: TRBJ2-7; CDR3 DNA: TGTGCCAGCAGTTCCCCGACTAGCGGGGACTCCTACGAGCAGTACTTC; CDR3 protein: CASSSPTSGDSYEQYF
V gene: TRBV6-1; clone size: once; D gene: -; J gene: TRBJ2-2; CDR3 DNA: TGTGCCAGCAGAGAAAACCATCGGGAGCAGAAGAACACCGGGGAGCTGTTTTTT; CDR3 protein: CASRENHREQKNTGELFF
V gene: TRBV2; clone size: -; D gene: TRBD1; J gene: TRBJ1-2; CDR3 DNA: TGTGCCAGCGTGCGCAGGGGGACCTATGGCTACACCTTC; CDR3 protein: CASVRRGTYGYTF
V gene: TRBV7-6; clone size: -; D gene: TRBD2; J gene: TRBJ2-1; CDR3 DNA: TGTGCCAGCAGCTTGGAGGTGGCGGGAGGGCCGGTAAATGAGCAGTTCTTC; CDR3 protein: CASSLEVAGGPVNEQFF
V gene: TRBV6-5; clone size: -; D gene: TRBD2; J gene: TRBJ2-3; CDR3 DNA: TGTGCCAGCAGTTACTGGCTAGCGGGAAGCACAGATACGCAGTATTTT; CDR3 protein: CASSYWLAGSTDTQYF
V gene: TRBV30; clone size: few; D gene: -; J gene: TRBJ1-1; CDR3 DNA: TGTGCCGCAGTGGAGGGGACTGAAGCTTTCTTT; CDR3 protein: CAAVEGTEAFF
V gene: TRBV11-2; clone size: -; D gene: -; J gene: TRBJ1-1; CDR3 DNA: TGTGCCAGCAGCTTAGATCTCGGGAACACTGAAGCTTTCTTT; CDR3 protein: CASSLDLGNTEAFF
V gene: TRBV4-1; clone size: -; D gene: TRBD2; J gene: TRBJ2-7; CDR3 DNA: TGCGCCAGCAGCCAATGGGGTCCAGCGGGAGGGCGGTACGAGCAGTACTTC; CDR3 protein: CASSQWGPAGGRYEQYF
V gene: TRBV7-2; clone size: -; D gene: TRBD1; J gene: TRBJ1-4; CDR3 DNA: TGTGCCAGCAGCCCCTTGACAGGGGGCTTAGGCCCCAATGAAAAACTGTTTTTT; CDR3 protein: CASSPLTGGLGPNEKLFF
V gene: TRBV9; clone size: -; D gene: -; J gene: TRBJ2-7; CDR3 DNA: TGTGCCAGCAGCGTAGGCCCGGACAGAAATTCCTACGAGCAGTACTTC; CDR3 protein: CASSVGPDRNSYEQYF
V gene: TRBV5-1; clone size: few; D gene: TRBD1; J gene: TRBJ2-7; CDR3 DNA: TGCGCCAGCAGCTTGGAGGGACAGGGTCGCGAGCAGTACTTC; CDR3 protein: CASSLEGQGREQYF
V gene: TRBV6-1; clone size: once; D gene: TRBD1; J gene: TRBJ1-2; CDR3 DNA: TGTGCCAGCAGTGAGGGGGACAGGGGGCGCGTAAGGAGTGGCTACACCTTC; CDR3 protein: CASSEGDRGRVRSGYTF
V gene: TRBV4-1; clone size: -; D gene: -; J gene: TRBJ2-5; CDR3 DNA: TGCGCCAGCAGCCAAGACATCGGTCCTGGAGAGACCCAGTACTTC; CDR3 protein: CASSQDIGPGETQYF
V gene: TRBV6-5; clone size: few; D gene: -; J gene: TRBJ2-3; CDR3 DNA: TGTGCCAGCAGTTACTCGAGTTCTAGCACAGATACGCAGTATTTT; CDR3 protein: CASSYSSSSTDTQYF
V gene: TRBV19; clone size: -; D gene: -; J gene: TRBJ2-3; CDR3 DNA: TGTGCCAGTAGTTCACGGGGTCGCACAGATACGCAGTATTTT; CDR3 protein: CASSSRGRTDTQYF
V gene: TRBV29-1; clone size: -; D gene: -; J gene: TRBJ2-7; CDR3 DNA: TGCAGCGTTGAAGGTGGGCAGTCTTCCTACGAGCAGTACTTC; CDR3 protein: CSVEGGQSSYEQYF
V gene: TRBV28; clone size: -; D gene: TRBD2; J gene: TRBJ2-5; CDR3 DNA: TGTGCCAGCAGTTCTCCTGGACTAGCTCCCGACGAGACCCAGTACTTC; CDR3 protein: CASSSPGLAPDETQYF
V gene: TRBV5-6; clone size: -; D gene: TRBD1; J gene: TRBJ2-7; CDR3 DNA: TGTGCCAGCAGCTTGTCCGGGACAGGGGGCTCCTACGAGCAGTACTTC; CDR3 protein: CASSLSGTGGSYEQYF
V gene: TRBV30; clone size: -; D gene: -; J gene: TRBJ2-7; CDR3 DNA: TGTGCCTGGAGTGTATTGTCAGGGCACGAGCAGTATTTC; CDR3 protein: CAWSVLSGHEQYF
V gene: TRBV28; clone size: -; D gene: TRBD1; J gene: TRBJ2-7; CDR3 DNA: TGTGCCAGCAGTCACAGGGGGTTAGGATCCTACGAGCAGTACTTC; CDR3 protein: CASSHRGLGSYEQYF
V gene: TRBV30; clone size: -; D gene: -; J gene: TRBJ2-7; CDR3 DNA: TGTGCCTGGAGTTTAAGGGAGCGGAACGAGCAGTACTTC; CDR3 protein: CAWSLRERNEQYF
V gene: TRBV28; clone size: -; D gene: TRBD1; J gene: TRBJ1-4; CDR3 DNA: TGTGCCAGCAGTTCCCGGGACAGGGACGAAAAACTGTTTTTT; CDR3 protein: CASSSRDRDEKLFF
V gene: TRBV11-1; clone size: -; D gene: TRBD2; J gene: TRBJ2-1; CDR3 DNA: TGTGCCAGCAGCCCCGGGACTAGCGGGAGGGCCTACGAGCAGTTCTTC; CDR3 protein: CASSPGTSGRAYEQFF
V gene: TRBV25-1; clone size: few; D gene: TRBD1; J gene: TRBJ1-2; CDR3 DNA: TGTGCCAGCAGTCCCCGACAGGGGGCGCTAGGTGGCTACACCTTC; CDR3 protein: CASSPRQGALGGYTF